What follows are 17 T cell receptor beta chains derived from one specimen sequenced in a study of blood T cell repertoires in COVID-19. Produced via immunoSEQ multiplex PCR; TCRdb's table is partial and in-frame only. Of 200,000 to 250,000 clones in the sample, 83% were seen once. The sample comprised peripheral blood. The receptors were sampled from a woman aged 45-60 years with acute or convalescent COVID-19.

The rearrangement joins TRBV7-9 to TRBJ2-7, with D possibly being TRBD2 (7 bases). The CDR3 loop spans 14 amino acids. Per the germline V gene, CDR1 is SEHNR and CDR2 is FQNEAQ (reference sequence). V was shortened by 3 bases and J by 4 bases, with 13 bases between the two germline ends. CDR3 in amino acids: CASSFAGAGYEQYF. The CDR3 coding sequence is TGTGCCAGCAGCTTTGCGGGGGCCGGATACGAGCAGTACTTC.

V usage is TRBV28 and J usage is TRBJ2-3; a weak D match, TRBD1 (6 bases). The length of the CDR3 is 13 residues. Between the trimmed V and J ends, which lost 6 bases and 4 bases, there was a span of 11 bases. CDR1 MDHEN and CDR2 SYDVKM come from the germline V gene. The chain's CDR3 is CASRKQGPDTQYF. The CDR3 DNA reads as TGTGCCAGCAGGAAACAGGGTCCAGATACGCAGTATTTT.

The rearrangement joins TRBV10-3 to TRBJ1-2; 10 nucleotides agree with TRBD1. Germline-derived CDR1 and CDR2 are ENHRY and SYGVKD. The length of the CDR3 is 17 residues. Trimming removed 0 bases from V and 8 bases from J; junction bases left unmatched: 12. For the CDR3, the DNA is TGTGCCATCAGTGAGTCGGGACAGGGGAGGGTAAAGCAAGGCTACACCTTC. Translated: CAISESGQGRVKQGYTF.

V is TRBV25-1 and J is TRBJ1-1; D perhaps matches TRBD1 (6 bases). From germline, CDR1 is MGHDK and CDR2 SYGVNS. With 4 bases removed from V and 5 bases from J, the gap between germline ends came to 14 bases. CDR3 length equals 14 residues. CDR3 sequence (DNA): TGTGCCAGCAGTGGCCAGGGGCGTAAGACTGAAGCTTTCTTT. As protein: CASSGQGRKTEAFF.

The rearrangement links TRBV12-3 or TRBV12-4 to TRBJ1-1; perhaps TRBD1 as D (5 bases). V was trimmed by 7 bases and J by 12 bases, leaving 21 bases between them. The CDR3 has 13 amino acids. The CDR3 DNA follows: TGTGCCAGCACCCAAGGCCCACACAGGAGATCTTTCTTT. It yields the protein CASTQGPHRRSFF.

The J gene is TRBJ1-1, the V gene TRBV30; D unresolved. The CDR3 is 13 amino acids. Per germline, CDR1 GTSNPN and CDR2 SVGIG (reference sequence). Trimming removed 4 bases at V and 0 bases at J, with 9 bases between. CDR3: CAWTNVVNTEAFF. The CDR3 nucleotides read TGTGCCTGGACTAACGTAGTGAACACTGAAGCTTTCTTT.

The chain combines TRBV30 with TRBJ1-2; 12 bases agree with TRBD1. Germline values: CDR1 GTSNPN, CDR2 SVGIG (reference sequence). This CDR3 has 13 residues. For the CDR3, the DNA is TGTGCTTTGGGACAGGGGGCGGACTATGGCTACACCTTC. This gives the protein CALGQGADYGYTF.

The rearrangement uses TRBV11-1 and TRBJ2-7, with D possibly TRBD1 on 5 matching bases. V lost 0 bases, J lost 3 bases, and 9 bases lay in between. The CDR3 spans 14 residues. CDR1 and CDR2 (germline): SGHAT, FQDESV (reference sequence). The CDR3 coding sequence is TGTGCCAGCAGCTTAGCTGGGGCCAGCTACGAGCAGTACTTC. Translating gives CASSLAGASYEQYF. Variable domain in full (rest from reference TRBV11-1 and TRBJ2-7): EAEVAQSPRYKITEKSQAVAFWCDPISGHATLYWYRQILGQGPELLVQFQDESVVDDSQLPKDRFSAERLKGVDSTLKIQPAELGDSAMYLCASSLAGASYEQYFGPGTRLTVT.

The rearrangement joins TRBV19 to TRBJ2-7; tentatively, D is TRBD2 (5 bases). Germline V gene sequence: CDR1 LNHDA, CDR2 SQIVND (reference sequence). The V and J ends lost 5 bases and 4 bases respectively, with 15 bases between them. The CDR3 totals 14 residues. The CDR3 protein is CASSPSRLPYEQYF. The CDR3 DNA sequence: TGTGCCAGTAGTCCGAGCCGACTACCTTACGAGCAGTACTTC.

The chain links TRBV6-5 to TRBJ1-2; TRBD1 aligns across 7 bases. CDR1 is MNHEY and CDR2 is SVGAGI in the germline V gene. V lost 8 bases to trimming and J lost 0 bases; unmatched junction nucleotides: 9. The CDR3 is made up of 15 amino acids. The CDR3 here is CASRDRVLSNYGYTF. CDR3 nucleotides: TGTGCCAGCCGCGACAGGGTACTTTCTAACTATGGCTACACCTTC.

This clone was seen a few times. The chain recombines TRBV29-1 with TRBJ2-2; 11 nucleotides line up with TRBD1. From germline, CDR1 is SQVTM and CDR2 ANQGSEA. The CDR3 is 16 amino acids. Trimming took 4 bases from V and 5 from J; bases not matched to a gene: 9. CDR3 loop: CSVAQLGTGGTGELFF. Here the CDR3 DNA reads TGCAGCGTTGCTCAGCTTGGGACAGGGGGGACCGGGGAGCTGTTTTTT.

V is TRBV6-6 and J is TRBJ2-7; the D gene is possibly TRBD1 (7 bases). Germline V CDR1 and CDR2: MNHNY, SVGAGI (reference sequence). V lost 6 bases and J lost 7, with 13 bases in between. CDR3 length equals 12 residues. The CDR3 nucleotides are TGTGCCAGCAGCCAGGGGGGACCGGAGCAGTACTTC. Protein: CASSQGGPEQYF.

CDR3 nucleotide sequence: TGTGCCAGCAGCGTAGGAGGGTCCTCGGATACGCAGTATTTT. Protein: CASSVGGSSDTQYF. The rearrangement joins TRBV9 to TRBJ2-3; D possibly corresponds to TRBD2 (5 bases). Trimming took 0 bases from V and 6 from J, leaving 11 bases between them. This CDR3 spans 14 amino acids. In germline, CDR1 is SGDLS, CDR2 YYNGEE.

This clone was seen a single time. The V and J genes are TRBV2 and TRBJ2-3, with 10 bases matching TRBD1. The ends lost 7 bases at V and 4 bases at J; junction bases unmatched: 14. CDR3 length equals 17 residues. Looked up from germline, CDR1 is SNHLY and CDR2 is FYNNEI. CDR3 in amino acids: CASTPGQGIGLADTQYF. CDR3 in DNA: TGTGCCAGCACTCCGGGACAGGGGATCGGGCTCGCAGATACGCAGTATTTT.

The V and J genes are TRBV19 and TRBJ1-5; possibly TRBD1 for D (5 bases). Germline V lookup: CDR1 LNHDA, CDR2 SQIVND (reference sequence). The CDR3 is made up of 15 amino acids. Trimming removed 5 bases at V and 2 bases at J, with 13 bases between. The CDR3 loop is CASSVGAHGNQPQHF. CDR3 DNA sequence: TGTGCCAGTAGTGTAGGGGCGCATGGCAATCAGCCCCAGCATTTT. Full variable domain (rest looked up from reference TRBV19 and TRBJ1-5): DGGITQSPKYLFRKEGQNVTLSCEQNLNHDAMYWYRQDPGQGLRLIYYSQIVNDFQKGDIAEGYSVSREKKESFPLTVTSAQKNPTAFYLCASSVGAHGNQPQHFGDGTRLSIL.

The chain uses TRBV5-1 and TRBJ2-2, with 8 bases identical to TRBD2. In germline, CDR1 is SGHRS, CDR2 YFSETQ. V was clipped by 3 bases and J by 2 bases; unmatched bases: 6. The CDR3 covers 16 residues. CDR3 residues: CASSSLAGTNTGELFF. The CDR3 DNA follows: TGCGCCAGCAGCTCCTTAGCGGGAACTAACACCGGGGAGCTGTTTTTT.

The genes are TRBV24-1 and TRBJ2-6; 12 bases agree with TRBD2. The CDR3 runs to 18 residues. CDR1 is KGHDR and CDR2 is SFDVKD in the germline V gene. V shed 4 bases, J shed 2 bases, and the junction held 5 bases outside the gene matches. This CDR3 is CATSDPLAGGPGANVLTF. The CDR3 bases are TGTGCCACCAGTGACCCTCTAGCGGGAGGGCCTGGGGCCAACGTCCTGACTTTC.